This T cell receptor (beta chain) was recorded in a study of early T cells in non-severe SARS-CoV-2 infection. Background on the study: Sequencing used unsorted whole-blood bulk RNA, so chains lack pairing.

Trimming left V 0 bases short and J 6 bases short, with 12 bases between. From germline, CDR1 is LGHDT and CDR2 YNNKEL (reference sequence). The CDR3 loop spans 15 amino acids. This clonotype was observed at least ten times. TCRdb re-derived calls from the 5' RACE reads in MiXCR, one entry per CDR3 protein. The sample gives some 40,000 distinct CDR3 sequences, approximately 8.7% of which show up once; roughly an eighth is in the top ten. The sequences come from whole blood, collected at baseline. The chain links TRBV3-1 to TRBJ1-5; D unresolved. The TCR sequence derives from an adult who was a healthcare worker with PCR-confirmed SARS-CoV-2 infection or an uninfected control (not recorded which). Here the CDR3 DNA reads TGTGCCAGCAGCCAAGATTCCGGGGTAGGTCAGCCCCAGCATTTT. Residues: CASSQDSGVGQPQHF.